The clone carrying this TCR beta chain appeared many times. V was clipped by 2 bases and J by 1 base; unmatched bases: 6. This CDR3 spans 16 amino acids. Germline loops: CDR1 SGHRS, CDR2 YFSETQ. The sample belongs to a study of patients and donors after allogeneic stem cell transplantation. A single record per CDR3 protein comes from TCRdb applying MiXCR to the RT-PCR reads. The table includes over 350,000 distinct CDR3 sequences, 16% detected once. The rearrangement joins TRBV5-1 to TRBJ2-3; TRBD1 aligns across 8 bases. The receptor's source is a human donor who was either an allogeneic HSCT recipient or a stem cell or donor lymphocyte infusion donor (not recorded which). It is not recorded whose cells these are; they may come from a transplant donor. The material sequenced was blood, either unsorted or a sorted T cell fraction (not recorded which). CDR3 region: CASSFLTGGGTDTQYF. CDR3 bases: TGCGCCAGCAGCTTCCTTACAGGGGGTGGCACAGATACGCAGTATTTT.